The following is a TCR beta chain sequence with its context. Its specific antigen is unknown. The record has no base qualities; no much larger clone is one base away. Sequencing was performed on an Illumina HiSeq 2500. Quantitative 5'-RACE with molecular barcodes was the method used to prepare the TCR beta libraries. In the source study's methods: A new computational method, built on a probabilistic model of VDJ rearrangement, was used to identify disease-linked TCR variants. Clones were called with MiXCR by TCRdb after fastp trimmed the public reads at Q25, and only in-frame beta chains were retained. CDR3 protein sequences are deduplicated, and each keeps its most common genes and DNA. TCRdb's processing, not the authors', yielded these V and J calls. The sample has approximately 350,000 distinct CDR3 sequences on record, more than 20% of them singletons. The top ten hold approximately 14% of the sample.

This sample is part of a study of CD8 T cells in ankylosing spondylitis (dated by TCRdb to the late 2010s). A note on the overall study: T cell receptor beta repertoires were profiled in healthy donors and ankylosing spondylitis patients so that disease-linked TCR variants could be found. Peripheral blood was sampled, and synovial fluid was also collected from ankylosing spondylitis patients. The full study cohort comprised 25 ankylosing spondylitis patients and about a hundred healthy donors.

Beyond this particular receptor, the publication reports: A TCR beta motif of about 8 highly homologous amino acid variants appeared characteristic of blood from ankylosing spondylitis patients. Some motif variants were previously reported in synovial fluid and blood of reactive arthritis patients, suggesting common disease-initiation mechanisms. In peripheral blood, the disease-linked clones were found at relatively low frequencies and had a CD8+ phenotype. According to the report, matched synovial fluid samples from ankylosing spondylitis patients were significantly enriched for the disease-linked clones.

Sequencing used blood, either unsorted or a sorted T cell fraction (not recorded which). The TCR sequence derives from a male donor with ankylosing spondylitis or in good health (not recorded which).

The CDR3: CAWNAGGDEQYF. The nucleotide sequence is given as TGTGCCTGGAATGCAGGGGGCGACGAGCAGTACTTC. The chain employs TRBV30 and TRBJ2-7; 8 bases in the junction line up with TRBD1. The germline V end is reduced by 4 bases and the J end by 5 bases; junction bases left unmatched: 4. Reading the germline V gene (reference sequence) gives CDR1 GTSNPN and CDR2 SVGIG. Spanning cysteine to phenylalanine, the CDR3 consists of 12 amino acids. Only CDR3 DNA is held: 36 bases, read in frame from base 1.